This entry lists 16 T cell receptor beta chains sequenced from one sample in a study of CDR3 diversity in severe acne. TCRdb independently ran MiXCR on the PCR reads; one entry per CDR3 protein. The data contain more than 70,000 distinct CDR3 sequences, 45% to 50% of them singletons. Source material: blood. All receptors derive from a male donor with severe acne vulgaris.

This sequence joins TRBV25-1 and TRBJ1-1; 7 nucleotides agree with TRBD1. CDR3 length: 14 residues. The V and J ends lost 6 bases and 3 bases, in that order; junction bases with no gene match: 7. Germline V lookup: CDR1 MGHDK, CDR2 SYGVNS. The CDR3 DNA follows: TGTGCCAGCAGCTTGACAGGGATTGACACTGAAGCTTTCTTT. It yields the protein CASSLTGIDTEAFF.

The rearrangement joins TRBV29-1 to TRBJ1-2, with a tentative D call TRBD1 (5 bases). CDR1 and CDR2 (germline): SQVTM, ANQGSEA. This CDR3 region has 14 residues. V dropped 3 bases and J dropped 5 bases, with 16 bases sitting between them. Here the CDR3 reads CSVERDGIEYGYTF. The CDR3 DNA follows: TGCAGCGTTGAGAGGGACGGGATTGAGTATGGCTACACCTTC.

CDR3 DNA sequence: TGTGCCATCAGTGGGAGGACTAGCGGAAACACCGGGGAGCTGTTTTTT. This gives the protein CAISGRTSGNTGELFF. V gene TRBV10-3 combines with J gene TRBJ2-2; 10 bases map to TRBD2. The CDR3 is 16 residues long. Germline CDR1 is ENHRY and CDR2 is SYGVKD. V was clipped by 4 bases and J by 2 bases; unmatched bases: 4.

This clonotype was recorded a few times. The chain uses TRBV19 and TRBJ2-7; the D is unclear. The CDR3 extends over 11 amino acids. V lost 5 bases and J 5 bases, leaving 7 bases between the germline ends. Germline V CDR1 and CDR2: LNHDA, SQIVND (reference sequence). CDR3 residues: CASSGSDEQYF. CDR3 coding DNA: TGTGCCAGTAGTGGAAGCGACGAGCAGTACTTC. Full variable domain (rest looked up from reference TRBV19 and TRBJ2-7): DGGITQSPKYLFRKEGQNVTLSCEQNLNHDAMYWYRQDPGQGLRLIYYSQIVNDFQKGDIAEGYSVSREKKESFPLTVTSAQKNPTAFYLCASSGSDEQYFGPGTRLTVT.

The CDR3 region has the DNA TGTGCCTGGAGTTCGAGATTAGCGGGAGTTTCCTACAATGAGCAGTTCTTC. Protein sequence: CAWSSRLAGVSYNEQFF. The V call is TRBV30, the J call TRBJ2-1; TRBD2 matches 9 bases. Germline V gives CDR1 GTSNPN, CDR2 SVGIG (reference sequence). Trimming removed 2 bases from V and 1 base from J; junction bases left unmatched: 9. The CDR3 is made up of 17 amino acids.

V is TRBV28 and J is TRBJ2-5; D remains ambiguous. V dropped 5 bases and J dropped 5 bases, with 15 bases sitting between them. Germline V gives CDR1 MDHEN, CDR2 SYDVKM. The CDR3 covers 14 residues. This CDR3 reads CASSSSISRETQYF. The CDR3 DNA reads TGTGCCAGCAGTAGTTCTATCTCAAGGGAGACCCAGTACTTC.

Note on this clonotype: A much larger clone differs from this one at a single base, so this may be a read error. The J gene is TRBJ2-1, the V gene TRBV7-3, with D unresolved. The CDR3 consists of 13 residues. Germline CDR1 and CDR2: SGHTA and FQGTGA. The V end lost 1 base, the J end lost 12 bases, and 13 bases lay between the germline ends. The CDR3 loop is CASSLRHSNRQFF. The CDR3 nucleotides are TGTGCCAGCAGCTTAAGACACTCAAATCGGCAGTTCTTC.

The genes are TRBV7-2 and TRBJ2-1; 9 bases line up with TRBD2. The V gene's germline CDR1 is SGHTA and CDR2 FQGNSA. The CDR3 extends over 17 amino acids. Germline trimming cut 3 bases from V and 10 bases from J; bases unmatched to any gene: 16. CDR3 DNA sequence: TGTGCCAGCAGCTTTATCGGATCCTCGGGAAGCGGGAGGGAGCAGTTCTTC. The encoded protein is CASSFIGSSGSGREQFF.

This clonotype was seen repeatedly, ten times or more. The final CDR3 position lacks the conserved phenylalanine or tryptophan, pointing to a likely read error. The DNA is omitted, as the CDR3 cannot be located on it reliably, and the CDR3 follows TCRdb's listing. CDR3 region: CASSLGRDLSGI. This rearrangement joins TRBV5-8 to TRBJ2-1; the table's TRBD2 call for D was not verified on the DNA. Germline CDR1 SGHTS, CDR2 YDEGEE. The CDR3 is made up of 12 amino acids, end residues included.

The chain carries TRBV25-1 and TRBJ1-4; possibly TRBD1 for D (6 bases). Germline V lookup: CDR1 MGHDK, CDR2 SYGVNS. The CDR3 contains 15 residues. Trimming took off 6 bases at V and 8 bases at J, with 19 bases between the two ends. CDR3: CASSITGRSWEKLFF. In nucleotides, the CDR3 is TGTGCCAGCAGCATCACAGGGCGCTCATGGGAAAAACTGTTTTTT. Using reference TRBV25-1 and TRBJ1-4 for the parts outside the CDR3, the full variable domain is EADIYQTPRYLVIGTGKKITLECSQTMGHDKMYWYQQDPGMELHLIHYSYGVNSTEKGDLSSESTVSRIRTEHFPLTLESARPSHTSQYLCASSITGRSWEKLFFGSGTQLSVL.

This clonotype was seen ten or more times. This chain connects TRBV6-5 to TRBJ2-2; 7 positions agree with TRBD2. Germline V gene data show CDR1 as MNHEY and CDR2 as SVGAGI. Trimming at V came to 4 bases and at J to 7 bases, leaving 6 bases not matched to a gene. This CDR3 spans 14 amino acids. DNA for the CDR3: TGTGCCAGCAGTTTCCTCCCTAGCGGCGGGGAGCTGTTTTTT. Amino acids: CASSFLPSGGELFF.

The rearrangement uses TRBV6-1 and TRBJ2-3; D call uncertain. V gave up 0 bases and J gave up 0 bases, with 7 bases separating them. The CDR3 is 15 residues long. The germline V gene has CDR1 MNHNS and CDR2 SASEGT. The chain's CDR3 is CASSEALASTDTQYF. CDR3 nucleotide sequence: TGTGCCAGCAGTGAAGCCCTCGCTAGCACAGATACGCAGTATTTT.

This clonotype was seen repeatedly, ten times or more. This chain connects TRBV7-2 to TRBJ1-5, with 8 bases fitting TRBD1. With 5 bases clipped from V and 1 base from J, the junction kept 4 bases outside the gene matches. The CDR3 is 15 amino acids. Per germline, CDR1 SGHTA and CDR2 FQGNSA. CDR3 DNA: TGTGCCAGCAGCACCCGACAGGGGAGCAATCAGCCCCAGCATTTT. It translates to CASSTRQGSNQPQHF.

This clonotype was detected only once. The chain couples TRBV4-1 to TRBJ2-6, with TRBD1 matching 7 bases. After removal of 2 bases from V and 2 bases from J, the junction contained 12 bases not matched to a gene. CDR1 and CDR2 from the germline V gene are MGHRA and YSYEKL. The CDR3 is made up of 19 amino acids. In DNA form, the CDR3 reads TGCGCCAGCAGCCAACCTAGGACAGGAACCGGTCCTGGGGCCAACGTCCTGACTTTC. It encodes CASSQPRTGTGPGANVLTF.

On this clonotype: One end of the junction fails to match germline, which may point to a read error. The chain recombines TRBV5-1 with TRBJ1-6, with a weak D call TRBD1 (6 bases). Germline values: CDR1 SGHRS, CDR2 YFSETQ. The CDR3 spans 16 residues. CDR3 nucleotide sequence: TGCGCCGGCAGCTTGGCAGGGGCAGGGACGATGGCACCCCTCCACTTT. This sequence encodes CAGSLAGAGTMAPLHF.

This clonotype was detected many times. This chain uses TRBV2 with TRBJ2-5; TRBD1 agrees at 8 bases. Germline V gene lookup returns CDR1 SNHLY and CDR2 FYNNEI. V was clipped by 7 bases and J by 5 bases; unmatched bases: 9. The CDR3 loop spans 14 amino acids. This CDR3 is CASTETGGWETQYF. The CDR3 DNA reads as TGTGCCAGCACCGAAACAGGGGGGTGGGAGACCCAGTACTTC. Combining the CDR3 with reference TRBV2 and TRBJ2-5 gives the whole variable domain EPEVTQTPSHQVTQMGQEVILRCVPISNHLYFYWYRQILGQKVEFLVSFYNNEISEKSEIFDDQFSVERPDGSNFTLKIRSTKLEDSAMYFCASTETGGWETQYFGPGTRLLVL.